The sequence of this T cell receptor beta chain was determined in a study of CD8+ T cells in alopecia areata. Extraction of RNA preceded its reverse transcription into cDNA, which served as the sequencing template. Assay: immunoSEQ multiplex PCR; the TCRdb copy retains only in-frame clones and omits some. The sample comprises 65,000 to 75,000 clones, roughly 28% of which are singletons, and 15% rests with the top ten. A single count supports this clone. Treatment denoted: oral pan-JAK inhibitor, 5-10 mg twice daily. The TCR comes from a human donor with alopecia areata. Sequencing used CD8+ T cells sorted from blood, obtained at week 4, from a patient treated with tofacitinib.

The CDR3 DNA follows: TGTGCCTGGAGTGTCGGATCGGGAGAAGCTTTCTTT. It specifies CAWSVGSGEAFF. The V call is TRBV30, the J call TRBJ1-1; no firm D call. Germline assignment: CDR1 GTSNPN and CDR2 SVGIG (reference sequence). V shed 0 bases and J shed 8 bases, with 10 bases lying between them. This CDR3 comprises 12 residues.